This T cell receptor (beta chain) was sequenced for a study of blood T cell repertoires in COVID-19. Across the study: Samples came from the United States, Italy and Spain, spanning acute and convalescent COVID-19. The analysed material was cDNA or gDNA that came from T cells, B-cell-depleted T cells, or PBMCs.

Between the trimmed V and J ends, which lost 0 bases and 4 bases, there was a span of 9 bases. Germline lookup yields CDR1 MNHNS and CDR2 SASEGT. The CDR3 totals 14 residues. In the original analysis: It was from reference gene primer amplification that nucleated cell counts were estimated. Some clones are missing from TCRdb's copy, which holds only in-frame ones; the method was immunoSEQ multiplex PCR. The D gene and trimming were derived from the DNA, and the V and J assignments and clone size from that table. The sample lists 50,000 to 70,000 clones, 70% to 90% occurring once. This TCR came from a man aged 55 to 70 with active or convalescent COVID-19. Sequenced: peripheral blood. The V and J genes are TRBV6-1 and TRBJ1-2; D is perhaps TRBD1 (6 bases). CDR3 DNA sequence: TGTGCCAGCAGTGAAGCTCGGACAGTCTATGGCTACACCTTC. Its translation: CASSEARTVYGYTF.